The 21 T cell receptor beta chains below come from one sample, sequenced in a study of T cell responses to AZD1222 COVID-19 vaccine (dated by TCRdb to the early 2020s). Receptor libraries were prepared by the immunoSEQ multiplex PCR assay. TCRdb stores this immuneACCESS table with in-frame sequences only. Part of the clones is absent; in the studies checked, under half of the shortfall reflects unresolved V genes, and no reason is known for the rest. This sample has 90,000 to 95,000 clones in its table, and over 75% of those were observed once. Jointly, the top ten make up 12% of the sample. Taken with the paper, the label for time point translates to: about 28 days (+/-7) after the second vaccine dose. The input for sequencing was peripheral blood, taken 28 days after the second AZD1222 dose. These receptors originate from an adult who received the AZD1222 COVID-19 vaccine.

This chain uses TRBV5-6 with TRBJ1-4, with 8 bases identical to TRBD1. J lost 4 bases, V lost 7 bases, and 12 bases had no gene match. Germline V gene data show CDR1 as SGHDT and CDR2 as YYEEEE. CDR3 length: 16 residues. Here the CDR3 reads CASSAGTGLRNEKLFF. The CDR3 DNA reads TGTGCCAGCTCCGCGGGGACAGGTCTCCGTAATGAAAAACTGTTTTTT.

This chain links TRBV19 with TRBJ2-2, with D unresolved. The CDR3 consists of 15 residues. Trimming cost V 3 bases and J 2 bases, with 10 bases left between them. CDR1 is LNHDA and CDR2 is SQIVND in the germline V gene (reference sequence). CDR3 in amino acids: CASSILMGNTGELFF. The DNA for the CDR3 is TGTGCCAGTAGTATTTTGATGGGTAACACCGGGGAGCTGTTTTTT.

V usage is TRBV5-1 and J usage is TRBJ1-1, with 7 bases that match TRBD1. This CDR3 has 15 residues. V shed 0 bases, J shed 5 bases, and the junction held 7 bases outside the gene matches. Germline loops: CDR1 SGHRS, CDR2 YFSETQ. The CDR3 reads CASSLDPGGGTEAFF. The CDR3, as DNA: TGCGCCAGCAGCTTGGATCCAGGGGGAGGGACTGAAGCTTTCTTT.

In this sample, this clone turned up a few times. V and J are TRBV9 and TRBJ2-5; TRBD2 matches at 11 bases. The CDR3 runs 21 residues. Losses at the gene ends were 0 bases for V and 4 bases for J; bases not matched to a gene: 20. Germline V gene data show CDR1 as SGDLS and CDR2 as YYNGEE. The CDR3: CASSVGGKGQSLAGVLETQYF. CDR3 DNA: TGTGCCAGCAGCGTAGGGGGGAAGGGACAGTCACTAGCGGGAGTCCTAGAGACCCAGTACTTC.

J is TRBJ2-5 and V is TRBV24-1; maybe TRBD2 (7 bases). The CDR3 runs to 14 residues. The germline V and J ends were trimmed by 5 bases and 5 bases, with 14 bases remaining between them. Germline CDR1 and CDR2: KGHDR and SFDVKD. The DNA for the CDR3 is TGTGCCACCAGTGGCTTGGAGGGGGGGGAGACCCAGTACTTC. Protein sequence: CATSGLEGGETQYF.

The chain uses TRBV5-1 and TRBJ2-2, with a possible D match to TRBD1 (6 bases). Germline lookup yields CDR1 SGHRS and CDR2 YFSETQ. This CDR3 is 14 amino acids long. Deletions cut 2 bases from V and 6 bases from J, with 11 bases between. CDR3 DNA sequence: TGCGCCAGCAGCTTATCGACAGGTCCCGGGGAGCTGTTTTTT. Protein sequence: CASSLSTGPGELFF.

This chain joins TRBV7-9 and TRBJ1-2; 9 bases match TRBD1. Germline assignment: CDR1 SEHNR and CDR2 FQNEAQ (reference sequence). CDR3 length equals 16 residues. Trimming at V came to 3 bases and at J to 4 bases, leaving 9 bases not matched to a gene. CDR3 in amino acids: CASSLGTGSLSYGYTF. The CDR3 bases are TGTGCCAGCAGCTTGGGGACAGGGAGTTTGAGCTATGGCTACACCTTC.

This rearrangement joins TRBV6-5 to TRBJ2-7, with a possible D match to TRBD2 (6 bases). The germline V gene has CDR1 MNHEY and CDR2 SVGAGI. The ends were cut back, 4 bases at V and 2 bases at J, with 15 bases in the middle. The CDR3 is made up of 15 amino acids. CDR3 loop: CASSWSRDLAYEQYF. The CDR3 nucleotides are TGTGCCAGCAGTTGGAGCCGGGACTTGGCCTACGAGCAGTACTTC.

This CDR3 is CASRGSRFGYEQYF. For the CDR3, the DNA is TGCGCCAGCCGGGGCAGCCGGTTCGGCTACGAGCAGTACTTC. The J gene is TRBJ2-7, the V gene TRBV5-1, with D perhaps being TRBD1 or TRBD2 (5 bases each). The CDR3 sequence is 14 residues long. Germline loops: CDR1 SGHRS, CDR2 YFSETQ. The germline V and J ends were trimmed by 7 bases and 3 bases, with 17 bases remaining between them.

This clone turned up a few times. The chain is built from TRBV5-1 and TRBJ2-6; D assignment may be TRBD1 or TRBD2 (5 bases each). Trimming removed 4 bases from V and 0 bases from J, with 14 bases in between. The CDR3 length is 17 residues. In germline, CDR1 is SGHRS, CDR2 YFSETQ. The CDR3 reads CASSELTGASGANVLTF. The CDR3 DNA sequence: TGCGCCAGCAGCGAGCTCACCGGGGCCTCTGGGGCCAACGTCCTGACTTTC.

The V gene is TRBV9, the J gene TRBJ1-6; 7 bases line up with TRBD1. Germline lookup yields CDR1 SGDLS and CDR2 YYNGEE. This CDR3 contains 15 residues. Germline trimming cut 0 bases from V and 6 bases from J; bases unmatched to any gene: 3. CDR3 nucleotides: TGTGCCAGCAGCGTAGGGAACAGGGGTAATTCACCCCTCCACTTT. This encodes CASSVGNRGNSPLHF.

The chain joins TRBV7-2 to TRBJ2-1; D uncertain. Trimming shortened V by 1 base and J by 4 bases, and 5 bases separated the two germline ends. This CDR3 has 13 amino acids. Germline V gene data show CDR1 as SGHTA and CDR2 as FQGNSA. The CDR3 bases are TGTGCCAGCAGCTTAGGTAAATACAATGAGCAGTTCTTC. This encodes CASSLGKYNEQFF.

In regard to this clone: Other DNA sequences in the same sample also yield this CDR3. CDR3 region: CASSFSGTPYEQYF. As DNA, the CDR3 is TGCGCCAGCAGCTTTAGCGGGACTCCCTACGAGCAGTACTTC. The chain is built from TRBV5-1 and TRBJ2-7; 8 bases align to TRBD2. Germline CDR1 is SGHRS and CDR2 is YFSETQ. V lost 2 bases and J lost 2; bases outside the gene matches: 3. This CDR3 spans 14 amino acids.

The V and J genes are TRBV18 and TRBJ2-5; D call uncertain. The CDR3 consists of 14 residues. V was cut by 0 bases and J by 2 bases, with 7 bases left in between. CDR1 and CDR2 (germline): KGHSH, LQKENI. The CDR3 nucleotides are TGTGCCAGCTCACCACCGATCAGACAAGAGACCCAGTACTTC. Encoded protein: CASSPPIRQETQYF.

The chain links TRBV7-8 to TRBJ1-5; TRBD1 matches 7 bases. CDR3 length: 15 residues. From germline, CDR1 is SGHVS and CDR2 FQNEAQ. The V segment lost 1 base and the J segment 3 bases; nucleotides outside the gene matches: 3. Written as DNA, the CDR3 is TGTGCCAGCAGCTTAGGGACAGGAGTCAATCAGCCCCAGCATTTT. Amino acids: CASSLGTGVNQPQHF.

The rearrangement joins TRBV27 to TRBJ2-2, with D possibly being TRBD1 (6 bases). CDR1 MNHEY and CDR2 SMNVEV come from the germline V gene (reference sequence). V was clipped by 5 bases and J by 6 bases, with 16 bases between them. The CDR3 loop spans 15 amino acids. In nucleotides, the CDR3 is TGTGCCAGCAGTCCACTCGGGACACTCCCCGGGGAGCTGTTTTTT. Encoded protein: CASSPLGTLPGELFF.

The rearrangement joins TRBV29-1 to TRBJ2-2; D is perhaps TRBD1 or TRBD2 (5 bases each). V was pared by 3 bases and J by 4 bases, with 15 bases between. CDR1 and CDR2 from the germline V gene are SQVTM and ANQGSEA. This CDR3 has 15 amino acids. CDR3 protein: CSVDLGERPTGELFF. CDR3 DNA sequence: TGCAGCGTTGATCTGGGGGAGAGGCCCACCGGGGAGCTGTTTTTT.

The genes are TRBV6-5 and TRBJ1-5; the D gene is possibly TRBD1 (5 bases). This CDR3 is built from 14 residues. V was pared by 2 bases and J by 4 bases, with 9 bases between. CDR1 and CDR2 (germline): MNHEY, SVGAGI. The CDR3, as DNA: TGTGCCAGCAGTTACCCCGGGGGGAATCAGCCCCAGCATTTT. Translated: CASSYPGGNQPQHF.

The chain has TRBV7-2 and TRBJ1-5; D is unclear. The CDR3 is 15 amino acids. The ends were cut back, 5 bases at V and 1 base at J, with 12 bases in the middle. Per germline, CDR1 SGHTA and CDR2 FQGNSA. CDR3 bases: TGTGCCAGCAGCCTGGACCCTAGGAGCAATCAGCCCCAGCATTTT. Residues: CASSLDPRSNQPQHF.

This chain joins TRBV18 and TRBJ1-1, with 8 bases identical to TRBD1. The CDR3 is 13 amino acids. Unmatched junction bases numbered 4, after V lost 5 bases and J lost 5 bases. Germline CDR1 is KGHSH and CDR2 is LQKENI. The CDR3 nucleotides read TGTGCCAGCTCATCGACAGGGGTTACTGAAGCTTTCTTT. The encoded protein is CASSSTGVTEAFF.

The chain is built from TRBV6-5 and TRBJ2-7; possibly TRBD2 for D (6 bases). V was trimmed by 6 bases and J by 4 bases, leaving 13 bases between them. Germline values: CDR1 MNHEY, CDR2 SVGAGI. This CDR3 spans 13 amino acids. CDR3 DNA sequence: TGTGCCAGCAGGGACCCAGGGAGGTACGAGCAGTACTTC. It yields the protein CASRDPGRYEQYF.